The clone carrying this T cell receptor beta chain was seen only a few times. This entry is derived from a study of early T cells in non-severe SARS-CoV-2 infection. Unmatched junction bases numbered 7, after V lost 6 bases and J lost 4 bases. The CDR3 sequence is 15 residues long. TCRdb fed the 5' RACE reads into MiXCR, producing one record per CDR3 protein. The data show tens of thousands of distinct CDR3 sequences, 9% to 15% seen once. The specimen was whole blood. The origin of this receptor is an adult who was a healthcare worker with PCR-confirmed SARS-CoV-2 infection or an uninfected control (not recorded which). The rearrangement joins TRBV12-3 or TRBV12-4 to TRBJ1-5; 9 positions match TRBD1. This CDR3 is CASRTGTGRNQPQHF. The CDR3 DNA reads as TGTGCCAGCAGGACCGGGACAGGGCGAAATCAGCCCCAGCATTTT.